One sample yielded the 24 T cell receptor beta chains listed below, sequenced in a study of T-cell memory formation after mild COVID-19. TCRdb reprocessed the 5' RACE reads via MiXCR and lists one record per CDR3 protein. The sample contains about 210,000 distinct CDR3 sequences, around 26% of which appear only once. Material for sequencing was PBMCs or a T cell subset sorted from them (not recorded which). The receptor source for this set is an adult woman who had mild COVID-19 (a few samples of this study predate the infection). Cell type and time point are not known.

This sequence joins TRBV15 and TRBJ1-2, with D unresolved. The CDR3 covers 14 residues. Germline assignment: CDR1 LNHNV and CDR2 YYDKDF (reference sequence). The V end lost 5 bases, the J end lost 4 bases, and 14 bases lay between the germline ends. CDR3 loop: CATSSWPESYGYTF. The CDR3 nucleotides are TGTGCCACCAGCTCCTGGCCGGAGTCCTATGGCTACACCTTC.

The chain is built from TRBV19 and TRBJ2-7; 14 bases agree with TRBD2. The length of the CDR3 is 16 residues. Germline CDR1 reads LNHDA; CDR2 reads SQIVND (reference sequence). The ends lost 5 bases at V and 2 bases at J; junction bases unmatched: 5. The CDR3 DNA follows: TGTGCCAGTAGTTCCAGGACTAGCGGGAGGCCCTACGAGCAGTACTTC. Translated: CASSSRTSGRPYEQYF.

The chain carries TRBV7-2 and TRBJ2-3, with TRBD2 matching 7 bases. Germline loops: CDR1 SGHTA, CDR2 FQGNSA. There are 19 residues in the CDR3. The ends lost 5 bases at V and 3 bases at J; junction bases unmatched: 20. CDR3: CASSLPAGIPLGPTDTQYF. The CDR3 DNA is TGTGCCAGCAGCCTCCCAGCGGGAATACCCTTGGGGCCAACAGATACGCAGTATTTT.

The J gene is TRBJ2-2, the V gene TRBV6-1; 9 bases are shared with TRBD1. The CDR3 length is 16 residues. CDR1 MNHNS and CDR2 SASEGT come from the germline V gene. V dropped 6 bases and J dropped 4; count of bases not matched to a gene: 9. The CDR3 region has the DNA TGTGCCAGCAGGGGGAGGGGGACAGGGAGCACCGGGGAGCTGTTTTTT. Its translation is CASRGRGTGSTGELFF.

In regard to this clonotype: Germline and junction disagree at one end, which may indicate a read error. V gene TRBV20-1 combines with J gene TRBJ1-1, with D unclear. This CDR3 contains 8 residues. Germline lookup yields CDR1 DFQATT and CDR2 SNEGSKA (reference sequence). The CDR3 DNA follows: TGCAGTTTATTCCAGGTCCACTTT. Protein product: CSLFQVHF.

This clonotype was seen a few times. The gene calls are TRBV20-1 and TRBJ2-5; D perhaps matches TRBD2 (6 bases). Germline lookup yields CDR1 DFQATT and CDR2 SNEGSKA (reference sequence). The CDR3 is 13 amino acids. Trimming took 2 bases from V and 6 from J, leaving 13 bases between them. The CDR3 spells CSARPGVLKTQYF. CDR3 coding DNA: TGCAGTGCTAGACCGGGAGTGTTGAAGACCCAGTACTTC.

J is TRBJ2-1 and V is TRBV5-4, with D perhaps matching TRBD2 (6 bases). The CDR3 is 16 residues long. CDR1 and CDR2 (germline): SGHNT, YYREEE (reference sequence). Trimming cost V 4 bases and J 8 bases, with 22 bases left between them. CDR3 DNA: TGTGCCAGCAGCCCCGGCGGCGGGGTCCCCCGGGATGAGCAGTTCTTC. Translation gives CASSPGGGVPRDEQFF.

The chain joins TRBV4-2 to TRBJ2-2; TRBD2 matches at 12 bases. With 4 bases clipped from V and 5 bases from J, the junction kept 14 bases outside the gene matches. Germline V CDR1 and CDR2: LGHNA, YNFKEQ. The CDR3 contains 19 residues. CDR3 in DNA: TGTGCCAGCAGCCCTGTGAATCTAGCGGGGGGGCGCAGTACCGGGGAGCTGTTTTTT. It yields the protein CASSPVNLAGGRSTGELFF.

The chain joins TRBV27 to TRBJ1-2; TRBD1 might be the D (6 bases). The CDR3 covers 13 residues. CDR1 is MNHEY, CDR2 SMNVEV, per germline (reference sequence). The V end was cut by 5 bases, the J end by 4 bases, with 11 bases between. CDR3 loop: CASSRGGGYGYTF. CDR3 bases: TGTGCCAGCAGTAGGGGGGGGGGCTATGGCTACACCTTC.

Ten or more counts support this clonotype. The chain uses TRBV7-2 and TRBJ2-7; 8 nucleotides match TRBD2. The junction had 3 bases not matched to a gene; V was cut back by 1 base and J by 4 bases. The CDR3 length is 14 residues. Germline-derived CDR1 and CDR2 are SGHTA and FQGNSA. The CDR3 here is CASSLGLAGYEQYF. The DNA for the CDR3 is TGTGCCAGCAGCTTAGGGTTAGCGGGATACGAGCAGTACTTC.

This clonotype has a handful of counts. This sequence joins TRBV9 and TRBJ2-3; D ambiguous. The V gene lost 2 bases and the J gene lost 6 bases, with 7 bases spanning the gap. The CDR3 loop spans 12 amino acids. From germline, CDR1 is SGDLS and CDR2 YYNGEE. The CDR3 DNA follows: TGTGCCAGCAGCGTGGTAGGGGATACGCAGTATTTT. This encodes CASSVVGDTQYF.

CDR3 nucleotide sequence: TGTGCCACCAGCAGAGGGTCCAGCGGGGGATACAATGAGCAGTTCTTC. Amino acids: CATSRGSSGGYNEQFF. The chain links TRBV15 to TRBJ2-1; 8 bases match TRBD2. This CDR3 is built from 16 residues. V dropped 1 base and J dropped 4; count of bases not matched to a gene: 6. Germline loops: CDR1 LNHNV, CDR2 YYDKDF (reference sequence).

The chain is built from TRBV12-3 or TRBV12-4 and TRBJ2-7, with 12 bases matching TRBD1. J gave up 6 bases and V 2 bases, and 5 bases lay outside the gene matches. This CDR3 is built from 15 residues. The CDR3 nucleotides are TGTGCCAGCAGTTTATGGGGACAGGGGGCAATCGAGCAGTACTTC. This sequence encodes CASSLWGQGAIEQYF.

This clonotype was seen only a few times. The rearrangement joins TRBV19 to TRBJ1-1; D possibly corresponds to TRBD1 (6 bases). The germline V gene encodes CDR1 LNHDA and CDR2 SQIVND (reference sequence). CDR3 length equals 11 residues. Trimming took 9 bases from V and 5 from J, leaving 10 bases between them. CDR3 protein: CASTGSTEAFF. The CDR3 DNA follows: TGTGCCAGCACAGGGAGTACTGAAGCTTTCTTT.

This clonotype showed up just a few times. The CDR3 is CASSDSKGEQYF. CDR3 sequence (DNA): TGTGCCAGCAGTGACTCTAAGGGCGAGCAGTACTTC. The V gene is TRBV6-4, the J gene TRBJ2-7; no clear D. With 0 bases removed from V and 6 bases from J, the gap between germline ends came to 6 bases. The CDR3 contains 12 residues. CDR1 is MRHNA and CDR2 is SNTAGT in the germline V gene.

A few counts support this clonotype. J is TRBJ2-3 and V is TRBV12-3 or TRBV12-4; D is unclear. This CDR3 is 15 amino acids long. Trimming shortened V by 4 bases and J by 6 bases, and 17 bases separated the two germline ends. The CDR3, as DNA: TGTGCCAGCAGTTATGACATGCATCGAGTCGATACGCAGTATTTT. Protein product: CASSYDMHRVDTQYF.

The rearrangement joins TRBV12-3 or TRBV12-4 to TRBJ1-1; the match to TRBD1 covers 9 bases. The V gene end was trimmed by 1 base and the J gene end by 7 bases; junction bases not matched to a gene: 4. The CDR3 is 14 amino acids. The DNA for the CDR3 is TGTGCCAGCAGTTTAGGGGGGACAGGGCGTGAAGCTTTCTTT. It is translated as CASSLGGTGREAFF.

This clonotype was picked up one time. J is TRBJ2-6 and V is TRBV4-1, with TRBD2 matching over 8 bases. Germline lookup yields CDR1 MGHRA and CDR2 YSYEKL. The CDR3 is 17 residues long. Trimming cost V 6 bases and J 1 base; bases outside gene matches: 8. CDR3 region: CASRLGGEGSGANVLTF. CDR3 sequence (DNA): TGCGCCAGCAGACTCGGGGGGGAGGGTTCTGGGGCCAACGTCCTGACTTTC.

The chain joins TRBV7-2 to TRBJ1-1; D is undetermined. Per the germline V gene, CDR1 is SGHTA and CDR2 is FQGNSA. The V gene lost 5 bases and the J gene lost 0 bases, with 10 bases spanning the gap. This CDR3 comprises 14 residues. The CDR3 region is CASSPQSMNTEAFF. In DNA, the CDR3 is TGTGCCAGCAGCCCCCAGAGCATGAACACTGAAGCTTTCTTT. Full variable domain (outside the CDR3, taken from reference TRBV7-2 and TRBJ1-1): GAGVSQSPSNKVTEKGKDVELRCDPISGHTALYWYRQSLGQGLEFLIYFQGNSAPDKSGLPSDRFSAERTGGSVSTLTIQRTQQEDSAVYLCASSPQSMNTEAFFGQGTRLTVV.

This clonotype was seen a few times. The gene calls are TRBV4-1 and TRBJ2-2; D possibly matches TRBD1 or TRBD2 (5 bases each). The CDR3 has 17 amino acids. The germline CDR1 and CDR2 sequences are MGHRA and YSYEKL. V gave up 4 bases and J gave up 5 bases, with 20 bases separating them. The CDR3 DNA follows: TGCGCCAGCAGCCCCCTGGTAGCGAGGGGCCGGACCGGGGAGCTGTTTTTT. This translates into CASSPLVARGRTGELFF.

There are many counts of this clonotype. CDR3 region: CASSFGTGSYEQYF. In DNA form, the CDR3 reads TGCGCCAGCAGCTTCGGGACAGGGTCCTACGAGCAGTACTTC. V gene TRBV5-1 combines with J gene TRBJ2-7; 9 bases map to TRBD1. This CDR3 contains 14 residues. V trimming: 2 bases; J trimming: 1 base; junction bases outside the gene matches: 1. The germline gives CDR1 SGHRS, CDR2 YFSETQ.

This clonotype was seen a handful of times. The J gene is TRBJ1-2, the V gene TRBV5-6; maybe TRBD1 (5 bases). Germline V gives CDR1 SGHDT, CDR2 YYEEEE. This CDR3 spans 15 amino acids. The ends were cut back, 2 bases at V and 2 bases at J, with 13 bases in the middle. The CDR3 DNA sequence: TGTGCCAGCAGCTTCTCCGGGACGGCGAACTATGGCTACACCTTC. Amino acid sequence: CASSFSGTANYGYTF.

The V call is TRBV11-2, the J call TRBJ2-5; D might be TRBD2 (6 bases). Trimming removed 5 bases from V and 1 base from J, with 14 bases in between. The germline V gene encodes CDR1 SGHAT and CDR2 FQNNGV. This CDR3 region has 15 residues. This CDR3 reads CASSGVLGSQETQYF. The DNA of the CDR3 is TGTGCCAGCAGCGGAGTCCTCGGGAGCCAAGAGACCCAGTACTTC.

The chain combines TRBV12-3 or TRBV12-4 with TRBJ1-4; D is perhaps TRBD1 (6 bases). The CDR3 consists of 13 residues. Trimming cost V 5 bases and J 5 bases, with 9 bases left between them. In nucleotides, the CDR3 is TGTGCCAGCAGTGGACAGATGAATGAAAAACTGTTTTTT. As protein: CASSGQMNEKLFF.